This TCR beta chain was retrieved from a study of CD4 T cells in relation to SARS-CoV-2 and coronaviruses. CD4+ T cells from unexposed donors were obtained before the COVID-19 pandemic (2011-2018). The method was immunoSEQ multiplex PCR; TCRdb's version includes in-frame clones alone and lacks a portion of them. Of approximately 59,000 clones in the sample, around 87% were seen once. The CDR3 runs 14 residues. CDR1 is LGHDT, CDR2 YNNKEL, per germline (reference sequence). Trimming pared 0 bases from V and 1 base from J, leaving 6 bases between. The gene calls are TRBV3-1 (or the pseudogene TRBV3-2) and TRBJ2-5; D not resolved. This receptor was taken from a human donor in good health. Sequenced sample: memory CD4+ T cells from PBMCs. The CDR3 coding sequence is TGTGCCAGCAGCCAAGATCGATTCCAAGAGACCCAGTACTTC. It translates to CASSQDRFQETQYF.